One sample yielded the 24 T cell receptor beta chains listed below, sequenced in a study of cytomegalovirus exposure and HLA in healthy donors. Amplification used 60 Vbeta primers and 13 Jbeta primers. The method was immunoSEQ multiplex PCR; TCRdb's version includes in-frame clones alone and lacks a portion of them. The sample includes under 70,000 clones, almost 85% of them seen just once. Source material: PBMCs. The receptors shown here come from a man aged 50 or older in good health and CMV-seronegative.

The chain carries TRBV6-6 and TRBJ2-7; TRBD1 might be the D (5 bases). CDR1 and CDR2 from the germline V gene are MNHNY and SVGAGI (reference sequence). V lost 2 bases and J lost 3, with 11 bases in between. CDR3 length equals 14 residues. CDR3 amino acids: CASSYQGSGYEQYF. The CDR3 DNA reads TGTGCCAGCAGTTACCAGGGTTCCGGCTACGAGCAGTACTTC.

The chain combines TRBV4-3 with TRBJ2-1; 13 nucleotides match TRBD2. V shed 5 bases and J 4 bases; nucleotides not matched to a gene: 14. The germline gives CDR1 LGHNA, CDR2 YSLEER. The CDR3 covers 19 residues. The CDR3 DNA sequence: TGCGCCAGCAGCTCAACTACTAGCGGGGGGGCTCCCTCTTACAATGAGCAGTTCTTC. As protein: CASSSTTSGGAPSYNEQFF.

This chain connects TRBV5-3 to TRBJ1-1; TRBD1 might be the D (5 bases). TRBV5-3 is noted as an ORF with a role that remains uncertain. The CDR3 length is 14 residues. Trimming took 0 bases from V and 11 from J, leaving 17 bases between them. The CDR3 protein is CARSLGGRGGMAFF. The CDR3 nucleotides are TGTGCCAGAAGCTTGGGAGGTAGGGGAGGAATGGCTTTCTTT.

The genes are TRBV4-3 and TRBJ2-1; no definite D call. The CDR3 totals 17 residues. The V end lost 0 bases, the J end lost 5 bases, and 17 bases lay between the germline ends. Looked up from germline, CDR1 is LGHNA and CDR2 is YSLEER. The DNA for the CDR3 is TGCGCCAGCAGCCAAGATAACACGCAGGATTTCAACAATGAGCAGTTCTTC. Translating gives CASSQDNTQDFNNEQFF.

The genes are TRBV7-9 and TRBJ1-2, with D perhaps matching TRBD1 (5 bases). Trimming left V 5 bases short and J 2 bases short, with 12 bases between. The CDR3 is 14 amino acids. Germline V gives CDR1 SEHNR, CDR2 FQNEAQ (reference sequence). The CDR3 DNA reads as TGTGCCAGCAGCGGATGGCGGGACAACTATGGCTACACCTTC. Its translation is CASSGWRDNYGYTF.

The chain recombines TRBV6-5 with TRBJ1-1; TRBD1 matches 8 bases. The CDR3 contains 15 residues. Trimming cost V 5 bases and J 4 bases; bases outside gene matches: 9. Germline V gene lookup returns CDR1 MNHEY and CDR2 SVGAGI. This CDR3 is CASSTRQGRVTEAFF. DNA of the CDR3: TGTGCCAGCAGTACCCGACAGGGGAGGGTCACTGAAGCTTTCTTT.

CDR3 nucleotide sequence: TGTGCCAGCAGTGAACAGGGGGCCGGTGGCTACACCTTC. This codes for CASSEQGAGGYTF. The rearrangement joins TRBV6-1 to TRBJ1-2; TRBD1 agrees at 8 bases. The CDR3 totals 13 residues. V shed 2 bases and J 7 bases; nucleotides not matched to a gene: 3. CDR1 MNHNS and CDR2 SASEGT come from the germline V gene.

The chain recombines TRBV28 with TRBJ1-2; D is possibly TRBD1 (6 bases). V was shortened by 1 base and J by 12 bases, with 18 bases between the two germline ends. CDR1 is MDHEN, CDR2 SYDVKM, per germline. The CDR3 covers 14 residues. CDR3 nucleotides: TGTGCCAGCAGTTTATATCCAGGGGAAGTTATCGACACCTTC. Its translation is CASSLYPGEVIDTF.

This chain uses TRBV14 with TRBJ1-6; possible D gene TRBD1, 5 bases. Germline-derived CDR1 and CDR2 are SGHDN and FVKESK. CDR3 length: 14 amino acids. V lost 6 bases and J 3 bases, leaving 9 bases between the germline ends. In DNA, the CDR3 is TGTGCCAGCAGGCATAGGGGCTATAATTCACCCCTCCACTTT. It specifies CASRHRGYNSPLHF. Using reference TRBV14 and TRBJ1-6 for the parts outside the CDR3, the full variable domain is EAGVTQFPSHSVIEKGQTVTLRCDPISGHDNLYWYRRVMGKEIKFLLHFVKESKQDESGMPNNRFLAERTGGTYSTLKVQPAELEDSGVYFCASRHRGYNSPLHFGNGTRLTVT.

The chain employs TRBV30 and TRBJ2-6, with a tentative D call TRBD1 (5 bases). Germline V gives CDR1 GTSNPN, CDR2 SVGIG (reference sequence). The CDR3 has 14 amino acids. The V and J ends lost 7 bases and 2 bases respectively, with 12 bases between them. The CDR3 bases are TGTGCCTACTCTCAGGGAACTGGGGCCAACGTCCTGACTTTC. It specifies CAYSQGTGANVLTF.

The gene calls are TRBV5-6 and TRBJ2-5; a possible D gene is TRBD2 (5 bases). CDR1 SGHDT and CDR2 YYEEEE come from the germline V gene. This CDR3 region has 15 residues. Trimming stripped 2 bases from V and 4 bases from J, with 15 bases between. The DNA for the CDR3 is TGTGCCAGCAGCTTAAGACGGGGAACCGCAGAGACCCAGTACTTC. The encoded protein is CASSLRRGTAETQYF.

The chain joins TRBV7-2 to TRBJ2-5; TRBD2 matches at 8 bases. The CDR3 is 15 residues long. Germline assignment: CDR1 SGHTA and CDR2 FQGNSA. The V and J ends lost 5 bases and 6 bases, in that order; junction bases with no gene match: 11. CDR3 amino acids: CASSLMTSASKTQYF. The CDR3 coding sequence is TGTGCCAGCAGCCTAATGACTAGCGCCTCCAAGACCCAGTACTTC.

The V gene is TRBV5-4, the J gene TRBJ2-1; 8 bases align to TRBD2. The germline V gene encodes CDR1 SGHNT and CDR2 YYREEE (reference sequence). The trim removed 3 bases at V and 4 bases at J, leaving 6 bases unmatched. The CDR3 totals 15 residues. The CDR3 region is CASSSLGGAYNEQFF. The CDR3 nucleotides are TGTGCCAGCAGCTCACTCGGGGGGGCATACAATGAGCAGTTCTTC.

The chain joins TRBV18 to TRBJ1-3; 9 positions match TRBD1. Germline V CDR1 and CDR2: KGHSH, LQKENI. This CDR3 region has 16 residues. The V segment lost 3 bases and the J segment 2 bases; nucleotides outside the gene matches: 5. The CDR3 is CASSPLDRGAGNTIYF. The CDR3 DNA sequence: TGTGCCAGCTCACCCCTGGACAGGGGTGCTGGAAACACCATATATTTT.

The rearrangement links TRBV5-6 to TRBJ2-7; TRBD2 agrees at 7 bases. The length of the CDR3 is 15 residues. V trimming: 2 bases; J trimming: 2 bases; junction bases outside the gene matches: 7. The germline V gene has CDR1 SGHDT and CDR2 YYEEEE. The CDR3 sequence is CASSLTRGNPYEQYF. DNA for the CDR3: TGTGCCAGCAGCTTAACGCGGGGGAACCCCTACGAGCAGTACTTC.

This clone occurred once. The rearrangement joins TRBV11-3 to TRBJ2-2; 9 bases are shared with TRBD2. J lost 5 bases, V lost 3 bases, and 4 bases had no gene match. The CDR3 totals 15 residues. The germline V gene has CDR1 SGHNT and CDR2 YENEEA. The CDR3 reads CASSLAGGLTGELFF. DNA for the CDR3: TGTGCCAGCAGCTTGGCGGGGGGGCTAACCGGGGAGCTGTTTTTT.

The chain links TRBV19 to TRBJ2-3; TRBD1 agrees at 10 bases. Trimming removed 3 bases from V and 3 bases from J; junction bases left unmatched: 3. The CDR3 has 15 amino acids. Germline V lookup: CDR1 LNHDA, CDR2 SQIVND (reference sequence). This CDR3 reads CASSMSGQGTDTQYF. For the CDR3, the DNA is TGTGCCAGTAGTATGTCGGGACAGGGGACAGATACGCAGTATTTT.

V usage is TRBV9 and J usage is TRBJ2-3; no clear D gene. The germline V gene encodes CDR1 SGDLS and CDR2 YYNGEE. V was pared by 0 bases and J by 1 base, with 12 bases between. The CDR3 sequence is 16 residues long. CDR3 DNA sequence: TGTGCCAGCAGCGTAGGATGGAGATTTCGCACAGATACGCAGTATTTT. Translating it yields CASSVGWRFRTDTQYF.

Comments on this clone: The junction does not match germline at one end; this may be a read error. The chain joins TRBV6-1 to TRBJ2-7; perhaps TRBD1 as D (6 bases). Germline V gene lookup returns CDR1 MNHNS and CDR2 SASEGT. CDR3 size: 16 residues. Written as DNA, the CDR3 is TGTGCCAGCAGTAAAGCTATGGGACAAATCACCTACGAGCAGTACTTC. Its protein is CASSKAMGQITYEQYF.

The chain joins TRBV7-3 to TRBJ2-3; TRBD1 aligns across 7 bases. V was pared by 2 bases and J by 4 bases, with 0 bases of the junction left unmatched. The V gene's germline CDR1 is SGHTA and CDR2 FQGTGA. The CDR3 is 13 residues long. DNA for the CDR3: TGTGCCAGCAGCTTACAGGGGGCAGATACGCAGTATTTT. Its translation: CASSLQGADTQYF.

The chain has TRBV7-2 and TRBJ2-7; D is possibly TRBD1 (6 bases). CDR1 is SGHTA, CDR2 FQGNSA, per germline. The CDR3 has 11 amino acids. V was clipped by 6 bases and J by 3 bases, with 6 bases between them. CDR3 sequence: CASRQGYEQYF. The CDR3 DNA is TGTGCCAGCAGACAGGGCTACGAGCAGTACTTC.

This rearrangement joins TRBV5-1 to TRBJ2-3; D is possibly TRBD1 (6 bases). This CDR3 region has 15 residues. Germline V gene sequence: CDR1 SGHRS, CDR2 YFSETQ. V was pared by 7 bases and J by 6 bases, with 21 bases between. This CDR3 reads CASRQSTTGYDTQYF. The CDR3, as DNA: TGCGCCAGCCGCCAAAGTACAACAGGGTACGATACGCAGTATTTT.

The rearrangement uses TRBV5-6 and TRBJ2-7; tentatively, D is TRBD2 (6 bases). Trimming shortened V by 8 bases and J by 4 bases, and 19 bases separated the two germline ends. The CDR3 has 14 amino acids. The germline V gene has CDR1 SGHDT and CDR2 YYEEEE. Written as DNA, the CDR3 is TGTGCCAGTTCCGGCGGGGCTGCGGGTTACGAGCAGTACTTC. Its translation: CASSGGAAGYEQYF. Supplemented by reference TRBV5-6 and TRBJ2-7, the full variable domain reads DAGVTQSPTHLIKTRGQQVTLRCSPKSGHDTVSWYQQALGQGPQFIFQYYEEEERQRGNFPDRFSGHQFPNYSSELNVNALLLGDSALYLCASSGGAAGYEQYFGPGTRLTVT.

The chain has TRBV5-1 and TRBJ1-6; unclear D gene. Germline V gene sequence: CDR1 SGHRS, CDR2 YFSETQ. Trimming cost V 1 base and J 5 bases, with 10 bases left between them. The CDR3 is made up of 15 amino acids. This CDR3 reads CASSLWETNNSPLHF. In DNA form, the CDR3 reads TGCGCCAGCAGCTTGTGGGAGACAAATAATTCACCCCTCCACTTT.